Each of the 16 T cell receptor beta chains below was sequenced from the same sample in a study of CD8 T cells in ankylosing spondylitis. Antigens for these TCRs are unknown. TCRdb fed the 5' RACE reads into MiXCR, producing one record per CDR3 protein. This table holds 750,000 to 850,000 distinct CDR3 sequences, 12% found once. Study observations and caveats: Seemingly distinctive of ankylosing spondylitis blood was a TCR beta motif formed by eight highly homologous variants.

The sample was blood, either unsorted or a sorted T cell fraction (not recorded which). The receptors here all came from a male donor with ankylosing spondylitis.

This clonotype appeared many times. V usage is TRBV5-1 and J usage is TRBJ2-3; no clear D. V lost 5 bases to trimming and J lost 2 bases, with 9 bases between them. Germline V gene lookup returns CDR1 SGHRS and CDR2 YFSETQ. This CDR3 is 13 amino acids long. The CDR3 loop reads CASRITATDTQYF. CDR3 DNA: TGCGCCAGCAGGATAACGGCCACAGATACGCAGTATTTT.

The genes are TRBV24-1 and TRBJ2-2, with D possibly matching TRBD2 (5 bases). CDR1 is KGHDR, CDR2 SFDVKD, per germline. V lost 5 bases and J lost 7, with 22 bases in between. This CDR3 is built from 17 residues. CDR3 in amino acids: CATSALRGLPGSGELFF. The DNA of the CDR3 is TGTGCCACCAGTGCCCTTAGAGGACTCCCGGGGAGCGGGGAGCTGTTTTTT.

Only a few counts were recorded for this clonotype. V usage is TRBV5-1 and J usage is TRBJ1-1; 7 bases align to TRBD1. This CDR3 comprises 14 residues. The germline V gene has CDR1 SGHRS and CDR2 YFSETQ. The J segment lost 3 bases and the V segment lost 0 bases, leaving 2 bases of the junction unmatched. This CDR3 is CASSLDRGHTEAFF. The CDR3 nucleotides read TGCGCCAGCAGCTTGGACAGGGGACACACTGAAGCTTTCTTT.

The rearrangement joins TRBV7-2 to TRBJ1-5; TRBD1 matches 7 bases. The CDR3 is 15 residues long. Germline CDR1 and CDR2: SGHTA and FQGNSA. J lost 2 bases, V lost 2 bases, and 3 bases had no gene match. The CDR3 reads CASSLRQGGNQPQHF. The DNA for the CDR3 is TGTGCCAGCAGCTTAAGGCAGGGGGGCAATCAGCCCCAGCATTTT.

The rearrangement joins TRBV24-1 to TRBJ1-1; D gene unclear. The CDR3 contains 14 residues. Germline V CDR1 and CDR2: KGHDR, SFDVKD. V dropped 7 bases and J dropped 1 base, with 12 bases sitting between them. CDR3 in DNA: TGTGCCACCAGAAGTGGGTTAAGGAACACTGAAGCTTTCTTT. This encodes CATRSGLRNTEAFF.

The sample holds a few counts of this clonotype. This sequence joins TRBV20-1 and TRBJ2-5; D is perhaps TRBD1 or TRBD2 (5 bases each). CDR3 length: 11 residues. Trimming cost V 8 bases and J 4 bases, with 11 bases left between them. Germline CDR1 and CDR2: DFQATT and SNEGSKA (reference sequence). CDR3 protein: CSPWGRETQYF. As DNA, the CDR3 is TGCAGTCCGTGGGGGAGAGAGACCCAGTACTTC.

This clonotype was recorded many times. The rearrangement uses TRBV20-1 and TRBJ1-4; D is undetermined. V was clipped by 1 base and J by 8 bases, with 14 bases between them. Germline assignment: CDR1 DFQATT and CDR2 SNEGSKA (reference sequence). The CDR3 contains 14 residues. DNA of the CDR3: TGCAGTGCTAGAGGCCCAGCTGTTCGGGAAAAACTGTTTTTT. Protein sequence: CSARGPAVREKLFF.

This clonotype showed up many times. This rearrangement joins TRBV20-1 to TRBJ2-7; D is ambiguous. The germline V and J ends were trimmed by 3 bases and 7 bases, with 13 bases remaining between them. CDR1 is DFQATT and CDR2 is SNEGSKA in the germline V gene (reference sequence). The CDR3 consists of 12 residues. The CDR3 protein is CSASPSPWEQYF. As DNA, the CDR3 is TGCAGTGCTAGCCCTAGTCCTTGGGAGCAGTACTTC.

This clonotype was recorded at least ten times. CDR3 DNA: TGCAGCGTTGAAGATTGGGCTAGCGGATCCTACAATGAGCAGTTCTTC. It yields the protein CSVEDWASGSYNEQFF. The V and J genes are TRBV29-1 and TRBJ2-1; 7 nucleotides line up with TRBD2. The CDR3 loop spans 16 amino acids. Germline V CDR1 and CDR2: SQVTM, ANQGSEA. Unmatched junction bases numbered 6, after V lost 0 bases and J lost 1 base.

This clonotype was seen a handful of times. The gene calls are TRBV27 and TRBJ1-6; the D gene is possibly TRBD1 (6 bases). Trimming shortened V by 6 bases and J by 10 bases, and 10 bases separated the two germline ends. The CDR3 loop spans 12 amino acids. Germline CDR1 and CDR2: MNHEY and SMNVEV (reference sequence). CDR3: CASRQTGSPLHF. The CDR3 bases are TGTGCCAGCAGGCAGACAGGCTCACCCCTCCACTTT.

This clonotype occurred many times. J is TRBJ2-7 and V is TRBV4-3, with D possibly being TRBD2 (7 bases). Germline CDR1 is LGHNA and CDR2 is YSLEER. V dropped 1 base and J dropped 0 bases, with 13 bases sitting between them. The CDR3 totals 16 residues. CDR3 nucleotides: TGCGCCAGCAGCCAAGTGGGGGCTAGCGGCTCCTACGAGCAGTACTTC. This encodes CASSQVGASGSYEQYF.

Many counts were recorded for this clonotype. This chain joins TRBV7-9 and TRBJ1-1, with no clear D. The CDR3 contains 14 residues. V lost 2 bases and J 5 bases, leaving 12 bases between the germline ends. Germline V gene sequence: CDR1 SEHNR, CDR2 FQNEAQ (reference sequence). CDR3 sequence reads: CASSLSLSGTEAFF. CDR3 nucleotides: TGTGCCAGCAGCTTATCCCTCAGTGGGACTGAAGCTTTCTTT.

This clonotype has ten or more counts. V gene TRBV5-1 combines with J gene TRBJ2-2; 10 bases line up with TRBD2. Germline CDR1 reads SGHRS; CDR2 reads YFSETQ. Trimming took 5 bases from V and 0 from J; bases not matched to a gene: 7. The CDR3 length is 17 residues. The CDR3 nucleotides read TGCGCCAGCAGGGCCCCGGGACTAGCGACGAACACCGGGGAGCTGTTTTTT. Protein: CASRAPGLATNTGELFF. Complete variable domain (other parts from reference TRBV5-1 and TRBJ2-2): KAGVTQTPRYLIKTRGQQVTLSCSPISGHRSVSWYQQTPGQGLQFLFEYFSETQRNKGNFPGRFSGRQFSNSRSEMNVSTLELGDSALYLCASRAPGLATNTGELFFGEGSRLTVL.

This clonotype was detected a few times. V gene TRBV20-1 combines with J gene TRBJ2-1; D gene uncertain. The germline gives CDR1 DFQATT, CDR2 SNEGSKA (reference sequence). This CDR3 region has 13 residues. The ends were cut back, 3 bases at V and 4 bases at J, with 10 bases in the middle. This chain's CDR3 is CSARGIRYNEQFF. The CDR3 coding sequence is TGCAGTGCTAGGGGGATAAGGTACAATGAGCAGTTCTTC.

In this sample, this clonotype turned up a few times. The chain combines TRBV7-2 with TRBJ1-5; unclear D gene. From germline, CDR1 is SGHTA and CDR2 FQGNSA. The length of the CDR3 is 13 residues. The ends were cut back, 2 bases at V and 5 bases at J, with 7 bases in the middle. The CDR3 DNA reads TGTGCCAGCAGCTTAAAGGGTTATCAGCCCCAGCATTTT. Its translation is CASSLKGYQPQHF.

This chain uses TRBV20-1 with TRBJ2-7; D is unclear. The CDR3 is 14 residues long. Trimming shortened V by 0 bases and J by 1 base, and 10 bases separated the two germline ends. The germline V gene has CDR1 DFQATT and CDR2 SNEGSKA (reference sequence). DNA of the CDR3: TGCAGTGCTAGAGAAAAAGAGTTTTCCTACGAGCAGTACTTC. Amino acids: CSAREKEFSYEQYF.